Each of the 28 T cell receptor beta chains below was sequenced from the same sample in a study of T cell responses to AZD1222 COVID-19 vaccine. Sequencing used immunoSEQ multiplex PCR; TCRdb keeps in-frame clones, though not all of them. The sample carries about 190,000 clones, around 94% recorded once. This specimen was peripheral blood, taken 28 days after the second dose of the MenACWY control vaccine. The receptors were gathered from an adult who received the MenACWY meningococcal vaccine as a control.

In nucleotides, the CDR3 is TGTGCCAGCAGCCTTGGGCGTTTGAACACTGAAGCTTTCTTT. Protein: CASSLGRLNTEAFF. The chain employs TRBV11-3 and TRBJ1-1; D is unresolved. The CDR3 loop spans 14 amino acids. V was trimmed by 5 bases and J by 0 bases, leaving 10 bases between them. Per the germline V gene, CDR1 is SGHNT and CDR2 is YENEEA.

The gene calls are TRBV9 and TRBJ2-7; D gene ambiguous. Germline V gene data show CDR1 as SGDLS and CDR2 as YYNGEE. The V end was cut by 0 bases, the J end by 0 bases, with 7 bases between. This CDR3 spans 14 amino acids. The CDR3 here is CASSVDSNSYEQYF. CDR3 DNA: TGTGCCAGCAGCGTAGATAGTAACTCCTACGAGCAGTACTTC.

This sequence joins TRBV6-2 or TRBV6-3 and TRBJ1-1; 7 bases are a match to TRBD1. Losses at the gene ends were 2 bases for V and 0 bases for J; bases not matched to a gene: 9. Germline V gives CDR1 MNHEY, CDR2 SVGEGT. This CDR3 is 17 amino acids long. CDR3 residues: CASSYRGRGFMNTEAFF. CDR3 coding DNA: TGTGCCAGCAGTTACAGGGGCAGGGGGTTCATGAACACTGAAGCTTTCTTT.

The chain couples TRBV30 to TRBJ2-7; 7 bases are shared with TRBD2. V gave up 2 bases and J gave up 0 bases; unmatched junction bases: 4. This CDR3 is 14 amino acids long. Germline assignment: CDR1 GTSNPN and CDR2 SVGIG (reference sequence). Written as DNA, the CDR3 is TGTGCCTGGAGTCGGGGAGGGAGCTCCTACGAGCAGTACTTC. Protein sequence: CAWSRGGSSYEQYF.

The rearrangement links TRBV5-1 to TRBJ2-3, with 7 bases identical to TRBD2. Germline values: CDR1 SGHRS, CDR2 YFSETQ. The CDR3 sequence is 15 residues long. The V and J ends lost 0 bases and 7 bases, in that order; junction bases with no gene match: 8. CDR3 nucleotide sequence: TGCGCCAGCAGCTTGGCCGGGGGAGGGCGGAATACGCAGTATTTT. Translated, it gives CASSLAGGGRNTQYF. Using reference TRBV5-1 and TRBJ2-3 for the parts outside the CDR3, the full variable domain is KAGVTQTPRYLIKTRGQQVTLSCSPISGHRSVSWYQQTPGQGLQFLFEYFSETQRNKGNFPGRFSGRQFSNSRSEMNVSTLELGDSALYLCASSLAGGGRNTQYFGPGTRLTVL.

The CDR3 sequence is CSVGHLEAFF. The CDR3 DNA sequence: TGCAGCGTTGGGCACCTTGAAGCTTTCTTT. This sequence joins TRBV29-1 and TRBJ1-1; D remains unclear. This CDR3 spans 10 amino acids. Per the germline V gene, CDR1 is SQVTM and CDR2 is ANQGSEA. V was clipped by 4 bases and J by 7 bases, with 7 bases between them.

V is TRBV30 and J is TRBJ2-1, with 11 bases matching TRBD2. The junction had 7 bases not matched to a gene; V was cut back by 1 base and J by 8 bases. This CDR3 region has 15 residues. In germline, CDR1 is GTSNPN, CDR2 SVGIG (reference sequence). Written as DNA, the CDR3 is TGTGCCTGGAGTGGAACTAGCGGGAGTATTGATGAGCAGTTCTTC. Protein: CAWSGTSGSIDEQFF. Drawing the rest from reference TRBV30 and TRBJ2-1, the complete variable domain is SQTIHQWPATLVQPVGSPLSLECTVEGTSNPNLYWYRQAAGRGLQLLFYSVGIGQISSEVPQNLSASRPQDRQFILSSKKLLLSDSGFYLCAWSGTSGSIDEQFFGPGTRLTVL.

The rearrangement links TRBV7-9 to TRBJ2-3; 7 bases are a match to TRBD2. This CDR3 contains 14 residues. The ends lost 3 bases at V and 4 bases at J; junction bases unmatched: 4. Germline CDR1 and CDR2: SEHNR and FQNEAQ (reference sequence). CDR3 sequence: CASSFSGRSDTQYF. The CDR3 DNA reads as TGTGCCAGCAGCTTTAGCGGGCGCTCAGATACGCAGTATTTT.

V is TRBV7-2 and J is TRBJ2-3, with D possibly being TRBD1 (6 bases). The ends were cut back, 2 bases at V and 0 bases at J, with 9 bases in the middle. The CDR3 runs to 15 residues. From germline, CDR1 is SGHTA and CDR2 FQGNSA. CDR3 sequence (DNA): TGTGCCAGCAGCTTAAGTGGACAGAGCACAGATACGCAGTATTTT. It is translated as CASSLSGQSTDTQYF.

The chain employs TRBV11-1 and TRBJ1-1; D gene uncertain. CDR3 length equals 13 residues. V was cut by 5 bases and J by 0 bases, with 7 bases left in between. Germline V gene data show CDR1 as SGHAT and CDR2 as FQDESV (reference sequence). The CDR3 spells CASSRVVNTEAFF. CDR3 nucleotides: TGTGCCAGCAGCCGGGTGGTGAACACTGAAGCTTTCTTT.

The chain has TRBV19 and TRBJ2-7; 13 bases map to TRBD2. The germline V gene has CDR1 LNHDA and CDR2 SQIVND (reference sequence). CDR3 length equals 14 residues. The junction had 3 bases not matched to a gene; V was cut back by 4 bases and J by 6 bases. The CDR3 loop is CASSTTSGRREQYF. The CDR3 bases are TGTGCCAGTAGTACGACTAGCGGGAGGCGCGAGCAGTACTTC.

CDR3 coding DNA: TGTGCCAGCAGTTCGGACAGGCCCACGAACACCGGGGAGCTGTTTTTT. Translated, it gives CASSSDRPTNTGELFF. The chain links TRBV2 to TRBJ2-2; 7 bases are a match to TRBD1. Unmatched junction bases numbered 6, after V lost 5 bases and J lost 0 bases. Germline V lookup: CDR1 SNHLY, CDR2 FYNNEI. The CDR3 covers 16 residues.

This clone was found a few times. The chain uses TRBV9 and TRBJ1-2; 8 positions agree with TRBD1. V trimming: 3 bases; J trimming: 8 bases; junction bases outside the gene matches: 6. CDR1 is SGDLS and CDR2 is YYNGEE in the germline V gene. The CDR3 spans 13 residues. The CDR3 reads CASSGQGARGYTF. The CDR3 DNA is TGTGCCAGCAGCGGCCAGGGGGCTCGGGGCTACACCTTC. The full variable domain, in which reference TRBV9 and TRBJ1-2 provide the parts outside the CDR3, is DSGVTQTPKHLITATGQRVTLRCSPRSGDLSVYWYQQSLDQGLQFLIQYYNGEERAKGNILERFSAQQFPDLHSELNLSSLELGDSALYFCASSGQGARGYTFGSGTRLTVV.

This clone appeared a few times. V usage is TRBV6-5 and J usage is TRBJ1-1; D gene uncertain. The germline gives CDR1 MNHEY, CDR2 SVGAGI. V was pared by 7 bases and J by 0 bases, with 12 bases between. CDR3 length: 14 amino acids. The CDR3 reads CASIRKTMNTEAFF. The CDR3 DNA follows: TGTGCCAGCATTAGAAAGACGATGAACACTGAAGCTTTCTTT.

The chain has TRBV19 and TRBJ1-1; unclear D gene. The CDR3 has 17 residues. The V end lost 7 bases, the J end lost 1 base, and 22 bases lay between the germline ends. CDR1 is LNHDA and CDR2 is SQIVND in the germline V gene (reference sequence). The CDR3 DNA is TGTGCCAGTATTAGTGCCGCCGTATGGGCGGGGAACACTGAAGCTTTCTTT. This codes for CASISAAVWAGNTEAFF.

The chain uses TRBV5-1 and TRBJ1-2; D might be TRBD1 (6 bases). The V end was cut by 2 bases, the J end by 6 bases, with 11 bases between. The CDR3 runs 13 residues. The germline V gene has CDR1 SGHRS and CDR2 YFSETQ. The CDR3 bases are TGCGCCAGCAGCTTAATCAGGGGCGATGGCTACACCTTC. It specifies CASSLIRGDGYTF. The whole variable domain, remainder taken from reference TRBV5-1 and TRBJ1-2, is KAGVTQTPRYLIKTRGQQVTLSCSPISGHRSVSWYQQTPGQGLQFLFEYFSETQRNKGNFPGRFSGRQFSNSRSEMNVSTLELGDSALYLCASSLIRGDGYTFGSGTRLTVV.

The chain employs TRBV24-1 and TRBJ2-1; D remains ambiguous. This CDR3 region has 13 residues. V lost 5 bases and J lost 4, with 8 bases in between. CDR1 KGHDR and CDR2 SFDVKD come from the germline V gene. CDR3 amino acids: CATSAPPYNEQFF. CDR3 DNA: TGTGCCACCAGTGCCCCGCCTTACAATGAGCAGTTCTTC.

V is TRBV29-1 and J is TRBJ2-3, with D unclear. Germline CDR1 reads SQVTM; CDR2 reads ANQGSEA. V lost 2 bases to trimming and J lost 0 bases, with 9 bases between them. The CDR3 runs 14 residues. The DNA of the CDR3 is TGCAGCGTTGAATACGGCACTAGCACAGATACGCAGTATTTT. This encodes CSVEYGTSTDTQYF.

The V gene is TRBV18, the J gene TRBJ1-1; D ambiguous. V was shortened by 2 bases and J by 0 bases, with 4 bases between the two germline ends. This CDR3 has 13 amino acids. The germline V gene encodes CDR1 KGHSH and CDR2 LQKENI. The DNA for the CDR3 is TGTGCCAGCTCACCAACGCTGAACACTGAAGCTTTCTTT. Protein sequence: CASSPTLNTEAFF.

The chain joins TRBV7-6 to TRBJ2-7, with a weak D call TRBD1 (6 bases). The V end was cut by 1 base, the J end by 4 bases, with 8 bases between. This CDR3 has 13 amino acids. Germline CDR1 SGHVS, CDR2 FNYEAQ. The DNA of the CDR3 is TGTGCCAGCAGCTTAGGCAGGGGTTACGAGCAGTACTTC. Protein: CASSLGRGYEQYF.

The rearrangement uses TRBV7-2 and TRBJ2-3; 8 nucleotides align to TRBD1. CDR3 length equals 17 residues. The ends lost 5 bases at V and 4 bases at J; junction bases unmatched: 14. Germline values: CDR1 SGHTA, CDR2 FQGNSA. The CDR3 coding sequence is TGTGCCAGCAGCCTAGGACAGGGCCTTAACATAGCAGATACGCAGTATTTT. Its translation: CASSLGQGLNIADTQYF.

The chain joins TRBV10-2 to TRBJ1-1; the match to TRBD1 covers 7 bases. Germline V CDR1 and CDR2: WSHSY, SAAADI. This CDR3 comprises 17 residues. The V segment lost 0 bases and the J segment 0 bases; nucleotides outside the gene matches: 7. The CDR3 DNA follows: TGCGCCAGCAGTGAGTCTTTCCAGGGGGGCATGAACACTGAAGCTTTCTTT. This sequence encodes CASSESFQGGMNTEAFF.

This clone was observed once. The rearrangement uses TRBV15 and TRBJ2-7; D may be TRBD2 (7 bases). CDR3 length: 17 amino acids. The V gene lost 3 bases and the J gene lost 1 base, with 19 bases spanning the gap. From germline, CDR1 is LNHNV and CDR2 YYDKDF (reference sequence). The CDR3 loop is CATSRGLRGLGSYEQYF. The CDR3 DNA sequence: TGTGCCACCAGCAGGGGTCTGCGGGGGCTCGGGTCCTACGAGCAGTACTTC.

The chain uses TRBV19 and TRBJ1-4; no clear D. Germline assignment: CDR1 LNHDA and CDR2 SQIVND (reference sequence). The germline V and J ends were trimmed by 1 base and 7 bases, with 7 bases remaining between them. This CDR3 is built from 13 residues. CDR3 DNA: TGTGCCAGTAGTATAGTAAACGGTGAAAAACTGTTTTTT. Translating gives CASSIVNGEKLFF.

The V and J genes are TRBV9 and TRBJ1-2; D gene uncertain. Germline V gene sequence: CDR1 SGDLS, CDR2 YYNGEE. Trimming removed 3 bases from V and 0 bases from J, with 15 bases in between. The CDR3 runs to 16 residues. The CDR3 nucleotides are TGTGCCAGCAGCGCGGACCATGCCAATACTAACTATGGCTACACCTTC. Its protein is CASSADHANTNYGYTF.

The V call is TRBV2, the J call TRBJ1-1; no clear D gene. Germline CDR1 is SNHLY and CDR2 is FYNNEI. V was clipped by 7 bases and J by 4 bases, with 16 bases between them. The CDR3 length is 14 residues. In DNA form, the CDR3 reads TGTGCCAGCAAGGAGTCGGGGTGGGTCACTGAAGCTTTCTTT. It is translated as CASKESGWVTEAFF.

The chain carries TRBV7-3 and TRBJ1-3; TRBD1 matches 7 bases. This CDR3 region has 15 residues. The V gene end was trimmed by 2 bases and the J gene end by 4 bases; junction bases not matched to a gene: 5. From germline, CDR1 is SGHTA and CDR2 FQGTGA. CDR3 DNA: TGTGCCAGCAGCTTAGGAGGGGGCGCGGGAAACACCATATATTTT. Its translation: CASSLGGGAGNTIYF.

The chain combines TRBV15 with TRBJ1-6; D perhaps matches TRBD1 (5 bases). CDR3 length: 14 amino acids. V was clipped by 5 bases and J by 8 bases, with 13 bases between them. The V gene's germline CDR1 is LNHNV and CDR2 YYDKDF (reference sequence). CDR3 protein: CATSREGTDSPLHF. DNA of the CDR3: TGTGCCACCAGCCGTGAGGGGACGGATTCACCCCTCCACTTT.